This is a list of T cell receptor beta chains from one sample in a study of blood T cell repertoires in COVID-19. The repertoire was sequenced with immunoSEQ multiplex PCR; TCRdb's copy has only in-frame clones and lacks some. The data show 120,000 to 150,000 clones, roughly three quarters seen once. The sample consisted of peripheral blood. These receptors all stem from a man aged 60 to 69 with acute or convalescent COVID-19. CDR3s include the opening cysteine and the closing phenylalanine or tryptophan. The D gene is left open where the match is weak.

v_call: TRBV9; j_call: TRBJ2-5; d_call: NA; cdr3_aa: CASSVSREGQETQYF
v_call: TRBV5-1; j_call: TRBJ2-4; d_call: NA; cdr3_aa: CASSLGQPGDIQYF
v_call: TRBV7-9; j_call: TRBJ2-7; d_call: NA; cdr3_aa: CASSLTYEQYF
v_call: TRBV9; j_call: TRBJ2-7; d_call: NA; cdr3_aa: CASSRGNSYEQYF
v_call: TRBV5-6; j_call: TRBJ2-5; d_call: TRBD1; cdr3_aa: CASSSGQEQETQYF
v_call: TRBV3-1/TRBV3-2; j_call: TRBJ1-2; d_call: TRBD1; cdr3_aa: CASSRTGTGILRDYGYTF
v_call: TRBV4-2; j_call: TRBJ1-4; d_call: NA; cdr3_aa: CASSPRRGEKLFF
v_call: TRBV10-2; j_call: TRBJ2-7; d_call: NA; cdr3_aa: CASSEGEEQYF
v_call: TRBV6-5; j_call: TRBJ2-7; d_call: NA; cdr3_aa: CASSPAARGVYEQYF
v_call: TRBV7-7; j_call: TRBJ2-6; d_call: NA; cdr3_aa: CASSLSMSSGANVLTF
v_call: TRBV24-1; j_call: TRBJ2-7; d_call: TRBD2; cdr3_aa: CAIRPSGSYEQYF
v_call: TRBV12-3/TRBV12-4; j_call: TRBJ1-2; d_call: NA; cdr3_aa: CASSLLGGGYTF
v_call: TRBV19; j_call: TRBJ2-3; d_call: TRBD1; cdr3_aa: CASSISLREGAMARTDTQYF
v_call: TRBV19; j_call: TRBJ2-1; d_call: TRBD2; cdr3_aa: CASSMEGLGGGPYNEQFF
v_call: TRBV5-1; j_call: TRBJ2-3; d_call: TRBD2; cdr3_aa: CASSLGTRAHSTDTQYF